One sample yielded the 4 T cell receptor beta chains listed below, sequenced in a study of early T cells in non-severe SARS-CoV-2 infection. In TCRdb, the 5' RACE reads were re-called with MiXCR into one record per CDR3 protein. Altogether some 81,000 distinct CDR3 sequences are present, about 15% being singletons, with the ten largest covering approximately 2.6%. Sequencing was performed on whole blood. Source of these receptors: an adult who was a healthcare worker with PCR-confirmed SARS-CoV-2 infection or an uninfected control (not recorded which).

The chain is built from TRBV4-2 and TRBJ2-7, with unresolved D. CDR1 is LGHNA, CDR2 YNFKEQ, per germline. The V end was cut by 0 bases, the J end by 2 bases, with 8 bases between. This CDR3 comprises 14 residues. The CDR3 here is CASSQEASPYEQYF. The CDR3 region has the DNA TGTGCCAGCAGCCAAGAAGCCAGTCCCTACGAGCAGTACTTC.

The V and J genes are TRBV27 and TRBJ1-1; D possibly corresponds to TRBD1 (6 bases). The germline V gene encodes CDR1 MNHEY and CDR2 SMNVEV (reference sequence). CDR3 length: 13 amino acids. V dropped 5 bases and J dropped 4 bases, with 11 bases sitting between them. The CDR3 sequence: CASSVNRVTEAFF. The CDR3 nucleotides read TGTGCCAGCAGTGTAAACAGGGTCACTGAAGCTTTCTTT.

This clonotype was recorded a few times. The CDR3 DNA follows: TGTGCCAGCAGCTTGCTAGGAAATGAAAAACTGTTTTTT. Its translation is CASSLLGNEKLFF. This sequence joins TRBV7-9 and TRBJ1-4, with D uncertain. The CDR3 covers 13 residues. Germline CDR1 is SEHNR and CDR2 is FQNEAQ (reference sequence). The ends were cut back, 3 bases at V and 5 bases at J, with 7 bases in the middle.

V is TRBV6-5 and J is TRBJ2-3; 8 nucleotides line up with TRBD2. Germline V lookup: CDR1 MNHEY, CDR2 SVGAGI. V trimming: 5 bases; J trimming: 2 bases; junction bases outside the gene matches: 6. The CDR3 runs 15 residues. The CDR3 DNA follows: TGTGCCAGCAGTCGCGGGGGGCCACCCACAGATACGCAGTATTTT. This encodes CASSRGGPPTDTQYF.